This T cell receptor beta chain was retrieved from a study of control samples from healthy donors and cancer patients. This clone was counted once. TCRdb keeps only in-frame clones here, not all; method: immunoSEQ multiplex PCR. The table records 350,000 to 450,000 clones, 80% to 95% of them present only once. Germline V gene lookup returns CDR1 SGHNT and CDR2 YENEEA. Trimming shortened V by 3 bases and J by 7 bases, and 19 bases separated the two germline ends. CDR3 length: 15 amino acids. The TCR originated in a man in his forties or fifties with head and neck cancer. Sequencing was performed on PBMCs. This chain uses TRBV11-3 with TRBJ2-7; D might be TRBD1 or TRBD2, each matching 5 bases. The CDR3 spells CASSLSGQVLREQYF. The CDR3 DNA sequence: TGTGCCAGCAGCTTGTCGGGGCAGGTATTGAGAGAGCAGTACTTC.